Given below is one TCR beta chain in context. This entry is derived from a study of CD8+CD57+ T cells in acquired aplastic anemia. CDR3 length equals 15 residues. Deletions cut 8 bases from V and 7 bases from J, with 19 bases between. CDR1 and CDR2 from the germline V gene are KGHDR and SFDVKD. Sequencing was done on patients that had shown CD8+CD57+ cell expansion by flow cytometry. Profiling that covered TCR beta VDJ and CDR3 relied on genomic DNA as its template. TCRdb itself ran the reads through MiXCR, one entry per CDR3 protein. The sample lists over 250,000 distinct CDR3 sequences, 56% seen once, with 1% to 1.5% in the top ten.

The receptor's source is a human donor with aplastic anemia. Source material: sorted CD4+, CD8+, or CD8+CD57+ T cells (not recorded which) from PBMCs. The chain uses TRBV24-1 and TRBJ2-2; D call uncertain. CDR3: CATTESRYPSGELFF. CDR3 in DNA: TGTGCCACCACCGAATCCAGATACCCAAGCGGGGAGCTGTTTTTT.